The rows below give T cell receptor beta chains drawn from one sample of a study of blood T cell repertoires in COVID-19. This table comes from immunoSEQ multiplex PCR, and its TCRdb copy is limited to in-frame clones, with some not included. Altogether around 200,000 clones are present, about 90% being singletons, with the ten largest covering less than 25%. The sequenced material came from peripheral blood. These receptors originate from a man in his sixties or seventies with active or convalescent COVID-19. The CDR3 runs from the conserved cysteine through the conserved F or W. Each record gives: CDR3 protein, CDR3 DNA, clone size, V gene, J gene, D gene. The D gene is left open where the match is weak. Clone size is shown for a subset of rows, as once, few, many or a class of expanded clone.

CATSKGTGTYNEQFF	TGTGCCACCAGCAAAGGGACAGGGACCTACAATGAGCAGTTCTTC	few	TRBV15	TRBJ2-1	TRBD1
CASSLYQGYEQYF	TGTGCCAGCAGCTTATATCAGGGCTACGAGCAGTACTTC	.	TRBV7-9	TRBJ2-7	.
CASTPEGQGGSPLHF	TGTGCCAGTACTCCGGAGGGGCAGGGAGGATCACCCCTCCACTTT	.	TRBV28	TRBJ1-6	.
CAWSVSGSAYNSPLHF	TGTGCCTGGAGTGTATCCGGGAGCGCCTATAATTCACCCCTCCACTTT	.	TRBV30	TRBJ1-6	.
CASSLDVLNYGYTF	TGTGCCAGCAGCTTAGACGTCCTAAACTATGGCTACACCTTC	.	TRBV7-2	TRBJ1-2	.
CASSVDRGRRHSPLHF	TGTGCCAGCAGCGTCGACAGGGGGCGCAGGCATTCACCCCTCCACTTT	once	TRBV11-2	TRBJ1-6	TRBD1
CASSQGLAGYEQYF	TGTGCCAGCTCCCAGGGACTAGCGGGGTACGAGCAGTACTTC	few	TRBV18	TRBJ2-7	TRBD2
CASSPLGYSQYF	TGTGCCAGCTCACCACTGGGCTACTCCCAGTATTTT	.	TRBV18	TRBJ2-3	.
CASSLGQGEADTQYF	TGCGCCAGCAGCTTGGGGCAGGGGGAAGCAGATACGCAGTATTTT	once	TRBV5-1	TRBJ2-3	TRBD1
CASSPGGANSPLHF	TGTGCCAGCAGTCCGGGGGGGGCGAATTCACCCCTCCACTTT	.	TRBV28	TRBJ1-6	.
CASSQRTGPYGYTF	TGTGCCAGCAGCCAAAGGACAGGCCCGTATGGCTACACCTTC	.	TRBV27	TRBJ1-2	TRBD1
CASTGQPKGYTF	TGTGCCAGTACGGGACAACCGAAAGGCTACACCTTC	.	TRBV19	TRBJ1-2	.
CASSNQGTAETQYF	TGTGCCAGCTCCAACCAAGGGACAGCTGAGACCCAGTACTTC	few	TRBV5-6	TRBJ2-5	TRBD1
CASSLSGQKNTIYF	TGTGCCAGCAGCTTATCGGGACAGAAAAACACCATATATTTT	.	TRBV7-9	TRBJ1-3	TRBD1
CASSSPSGQGAGGYTF	TGCGCCAGCAGCTCCCCCTCCGGACAGGGGGCGGGAGGCTACACCTTC	.	TRBV5-1	TRBJ1-2	TRBD1
CASSLGTGGPNEKLFF	TGTGCCAGCAGCTTGGGGACGGGAGGACCTAATGAAAAACTGTTTTTT	once	TRBV5-8	TRBJ1-4	.
CASSLAPDFSEQYF	TGCGCCAGCAGCTTGGCGCCAGACTTTAGCGAGCAGTACTTC	.	TRBV5-1	TRBJ2-7	.
CASSAQGYANSPLHF	TGTGCCAGCAGTGCTCAGGGTTATGCGAATTCACCCCTCCACTTT	.	TRBV9	TRBJ1-6	.
CASSSVPGQGIEEKLFF	TGTGCCAGCAGTTCCGTCCCGGGACAGGGAATCGAAGAAAAACTGTTTTTT	.	TRBV28	TRBJ1-4	TRBD1
CAISESLYRESSTDTQYF	TGTGCCATCAGTGAGTCCCTTTACAGAGAATCTAGCACAGATACGCAGTATTTT	.	TRBV10-3	TRBJ2-3	.
CASRPRTGETFANTGELFF	TGTGCCAGCAGACCGAGGACAGGGGAAACGTTCGCGAACACCGGGGAGCTGTTTTTT	.	TRBV2	TRBJ2-2	TRBD1
CASSGGGQEGKPQHF	TGTGCCAGTAGTGGGGGGGGACAGGAGGGAAAGCCCCAGCATTTT	.	TRBV19	TRBJ1-5	TRBD1
CASSAGGVSNQPQHF	TGTGCCAGCTCCGCCGGGGGGGTTAGCAATCAGCCCCAGCATTTT	.	TRBV6-5	TRBJ1-5	.
CASSRISGQGDYGYTF	TGCGCCAGCAGCCGAATATCGGGACAGGGGGACTATGGCTACACCTTC	.	TRBV5-1	TRBJ1-2	TRBD1
CASSIAGYSNQPQHF	TGTGCCAGTAGTATTGCGGGCTATAGCAATCAGCCCCAGCATTTT	once	TRBV19	TRBJ1-5	.
CASSLQGRVTQYF	TGTGCCAGCAGTCTACAAGGCCGGGTGACCCAGTACTTC	.	TRBV2	TRBJ2-5	.
CASSYPGHPEQYF	TGTGCCAGCAGTTATCCAGGACATCCCGAGCAGTACTTC	.	TRBV6-5	TRBJ2-7	.
CASSPPGQQFYGYTF	TGTGCCAGCAGTCCTCCGGGACAGCAATTCTATGGCTACACCTTC	.	TRBV6-6	TRBJ1-2	TRBD1
CASSHQTSGGRTDTQYF	TGCGCCAGCAGCCATCAGACTAGCGGGGGACGCACAGATACGCAGTATTTT	.	TRBV4-3	TRBJ2-3	TRBD2
CASSLGAGTPNEQFF	TGCGCCAGCAGCTTGGGGGCGGGAACCCCCAATGAGCAGTTCTTC	.	TRBV5-1	TRBJ2-1	.
CASSFQDNQPQHF	TGTGCCAGCAGCTTTCAGGACAATCAGCCCCAGCATTTT	.	TRBV5-8	TRBJ1-5	.
CASRGDRVIPLF	TGTGCCAGCAGGGGCGACAGGGTTATCCCCCTCTTC	.	TRBV2	TRBJ1-2	TRBD1
CASSPGSATNEKLFF	TGCGCCAGCAGCCCGGGGAGCGCAACTAATGAAAAACTGTTTTTT	.	TRBV5-1	TRBJ1-4	.
CASSYYTGVAGYTF	TGTGCCAGCAGCTATTATACAGGGGTGGCTGGCTACACCTTC	once	TRBV7-2	TRBJ1-2	TRBD1
CASSAGGHYGYTF	TGTGCCAGCAGCGCGGGGGGACACTATGGCTACACCTTC	.	TRBV7-8	TRBJ1-2	.
CASSREGSDSPLHF	TGTGCCAGTAGCCGGGAGGGGTCTGATTCACCCCTCCACTTT	.	TRBV19	TRBJ1-6	.
CASSQKPGQVVYEQYF	TGTGCCAGCAGCCAAAAACCGGGACAAGTTGTCTACGAGCAGTACTTC	.	TRBV11-2	TRBJ2-7	.
CATSPDRGNWGGQYF	TGTGCCACCAGCCCGGACAGGGGGAACTGGGGCGGGCAGTACTTC	.	TRBV15	TRBJ2-7	TRBD1
CASTVNRFDGYTF	TGTGCCAGCACCGTGAACAGGTTTGATGGCTACACCTTC	.	TRBV5-4	TRBJ1-2	.
CASSLANRNTEAFF	TGCGCCAGCAGCTTGGCTAACAGGAACACTGAAGCTTTCTTT	.	TRBV5-1	TRBJ1-1	.
CASSLGQRFDF	TGTGCCAGCAGCCTCGGACAGAGGTTCGACTTC	.	TRBV7-9	TRBJ2-7	.
CATNHRGWDTEAFF	TGCGCCACCAACCACAGGGGATGGGACACTGAAGCTTTCTTT	once	TRBV10-2	TRBJ1-1	TRBD1
CASSPKGLAVTDTQYF	TGTGCCAGCTCACCAAAAGGACTAGCGGTCACAGATACGCAGTATTTT	.	TRBV18	TRBJ2-3	TRBD2
CASSFRQGSDEKLFF	TGCGCCAGCAGCTTCAGACAGGGTTCAGATGAAAAACTGTTTTTT	.	TRBV5-1	TRBJ1-4	TRBD1
CASRPPGVDNSPLHF	TGTGCCAGCAGGCCACCAGGGGTGGATAATTCACCCCTCCACTTT	.	TRBV5-5	TRBJ1-6	.
CASSPVGTFNYGYTF	TGTGCCAGCTCACCAGTCGGGACATTTAACTATGGCTACACCTTC	.	TRBV18	TRBJ1-2	.